This T cell receptor (beta chain) is from a study of T cells in Graves' hyperthyroidism and ophthalmopathy. General observations from the study: Using 13 V-J features, a model discriminated ophthalmopathy from stable hyperthyroidism. Blood also contained most expanded thyroid clonotypes above 0.001.

Germline V lookup: CDR1 DFQATT, CDR2 SNEGSKA (reference sequence). V lost 8 bases, J lost 1 base, and 4 bases stayed unmatched. The CDR3 length is 13 residues. RNA transcripts yielded amplified TCR beta CDR3 regions. Primed by the HTBI set, a first-round RT-PCR was run on the TCR CDR3. TCRdb re-analysed the multiplex PCR reads in MiXCR, keeping a single row per CDR3 protein. Among fewer than 400,000 distinct CDR3 sequences listed, 16% were seen once. For this clonotype: What it recognizes is unknown.

Clinical symptoms, serum thyroxine and TRAb, thyroid ultrasound and orbital computed tomography were used for the diagnoses. Fresh peripheral blood, approximately 9.6 ml, yielded the PBMCs. V gene TRBV20-1 combines with J gene TRBJ2-1; TRBD2 matches 8 bases. The sequence was obtained from a man aged 25-45 years with Graves' hyperthyroidism. Sequencing input: blood. The CDR3 sequence: CSRTSLSYNEQFF. The CDR3, as DNA: TGCAGTAGGACTAGCCTATCCTACAATGAGCAGTTCTTC.